This T cell receptor beta chain was observed in a study of cytomegalovirus exposure and HLA in healthy donors (dated by TCRdb to the late 2010s). Study-wide context: An earlier analysis of roughly 500 of the donors reported approximately 270 Gb of sequence data and some 120 million unique TCR beta sequences from 150 million to 200 million T cells. In a later genetic analysis, genome-wide SNP genotypes for about 65% of the 666 donors were used, and that subset was treated as a discovery cohort. The number of donors typed differed by locus, with about 629-640 for A, B, C, DRB1 and DQB1, roughly 520 for DQA1, 606 for DPA1, and 450 to 480 for DPB1. An early release that covered about 600 HLA-typed donors contained approximately 300 gigabases of sequencing data and tens of millions of unique TCR sequences. Roughly 5 DR-DQ haplotypes were treated as single units for association and clustering because of strong linkage in the cohort. To study patterns of TCR occurrence, a later analysis re-analyzed previously published TCR beta repertoires from 666 donors and added high-resolution HLA genotyping. Donor age, sex, ethnicity and CMV serostatus were compiled alongside the repertoire data. Among the roughly 400 genotyped donors, about 85% belonged to the genetic ancestry cluster associated with self-reported Caucasian donors. To predict cytomegalovirus infection status, the study combined high-throughput TCR immunosequencing, statistical association of individual TCRs with disease status, and machine learning. The T cell repertoires of 666 subjects were profiled by immunosequencing and related to cytomegalovirus serostatus. The aim of the study was to test whether cataloging public T cell receptors could identify signatures of past pathogen exposure. A separate validation cohort of 100 to 150 different subjects was used in addition to the approximately 670-subject first cohort. All discovery cohort repertoires had been generated using a single sequencing platform. To decide whether each TCR beta V gene segment behaved as functional or pseudogenic, an earlier analysis of nearly 600 of the donors relied on high-throughput TCR beta sequencing. Across some 400 genotyped donors of the cohort, an average of approximately 240,000 unique TCR beta nucleotide sequences per donor were sequenced, and roughly a sixth of those sequences were non-productive. Rather than drawing on any new phenotypic data, the later analysis identified candidate immune exposures from TCR beta sequences and the way those sequences occurred across donors. HLA typing covered class I and class II loci at four-digit resolution. Results and caveats for the whole study, not just this receptor: A later analysis found that HLA-associated TCR beta chains were more clonally expanded and had lower generation probabilities than equally common non-associated chains. A later analysis reported that several top co-occurrence clusters appeared linked to parvovirus B19, influenza, CMV and Epstein-Barr virus. V-gene and J-gene trimming of TCR beta chains was associated with a missense DCLRE1C variant in a later genetic analysis, and the association was replicated in an independent cohort. The 87-base-pair reads could not distinguish some IMGT-functional V segments, including TRBV6-2 and TRBV6-3, so those segments were excluded. A total of 164 TCR beta chains were listed by the study as associated with cytomegalovirus. According to the authors, the approach could potentially be generalized to other disease states and immunological phenotypes. Strong co-occurrence of HLA alleles, especially DR and DQ, made assigning TCR associations to individual alleles difficult. CMV serostatus was the only immune exposure information available for the cohort. According to a later genetic analysis, donors in an Asian-associated ancestry cluster had fewer N-insertions in productive TCRs than the roughly 700-donor mean. Most TCR sequences were observed very rarely across donors, whereas some public TCRs were present in many individuals. In an earlier analysis of some 640 of the donors, most TCR beta V segments were observed in productive rearrangements about 87% or about 30% of the time, broadly matching IMGT annotations. In vitro tests confirmed that three of the cytomegalovirus-associated TCR beta chains recognize cytomegalovirus antigens. A further reported finding was that TCR beta sequences accurately predicted the HLA-A and HLA-B alleles for most subjects in the first cohort. According to a later analysis, most CMV-associated TCR beta chains appeared to be HLA-restricted, and the HLA associations seemed to be driven largely by CMV exposure. Specific HLA alleles were associated with around 18,000 TCR beta sequences at a false discovery rate of 0.05 in a later analysis. Correlated functional status among segregating V segments might reflect linkage disequilibrium, but an unknown experimental factor could not be ruled out. Presence/absence analyses assumed roughly uniform sequencing depth across donors, an assumption that may not hold. The earlier analysis of about 600 of the donors excluded over 15 rarely observed V segments, including chromosome 9 orphons, because counts were too low. Cytomegalovirus status was reported to be diagnosed by the classifier with high specificity and sensitivity in both the original and validation cohorts. According to a later analysis, TCR association rates differed among HLA loci, with DRB1 alleles showing the most associated TCRs and HLA-C alleles showing the fewest. A group of highly shared sequence variants was considered likely to be a technical artifact of the sequencing pipeline. Because HLA typing was missing for some donors at each locus, association tests included only the typed subset. Only TCR beta chains were sequenced in this cohort, and the absence of alpha or paired-chain data limited detectable features.

The library was prepared using the immunoSEQ multiplex PCR assay. For the multiplex PCR, a mixture combining 60 forward primers for TCR Vbeta segments and 13 reverse primers for TCR Jbeta segments was used. Amplification of the CDR3 region of rearranged TCR beta genes was performed with a multiplex PCR assay on genomic DNA. The Illumina HiSeq System was used to sequence the amplified TCR beta libraries as 87-base-pair reads. As for how the authors treated the data: In a later analysis, some 80 million unique TCR beta chains were counted across the roughly 700 repertoires, and roughly 10 million of these chains were shared by at least two donors. A nearest-neighbor algorithm error-corrected the raw reads and collapsed the reads into unique sequences, merging closely related sequences to remove PCR and sequencing errors. Alignment of CDR3 sequences to IMGT reference sequences was used to assign V, D and J gene segments. For a sequence to be retained, a match of at least six nucleotides to both a V gene segment and a J gene segment was required. A rearrangement was called productive if the CDR3 had no stop codons and remained in frame with V and J, and every other rearrangement was called non-productive. Following IMGT convention, CDR3 was defined as the stretch from the second conserved V-encoded cysteine to the conserved J-encoded phenylalanine. In an earlier analysis of roughly 610 of the donors, sequences lacking an unambiguous match to a single V gene segment were excluded. In an earlier analysis of roughly 600 of the donors, a V segment was called functional when productive rearrangements were above 56.7%, and segregating when the standard deviation between donors exceeded 5%. To diagnose cytomegalovirus status from the catalog of TCR beta chain sequences, a statistical classification framework was built. A later analysis assigned V and J genes by comparing TCR nucleotide sequences with IMGT/GENE-DB human TR gene sequences. Using the TCRdist pipeline, a later analysis assigned CDR3 sequences along with most-parsimonious VDJ recombination scenarios. A later analysis defined each TCR beta chain by its CDR3 amino acid sequence plus V-gene family, and excluded reads lacking a unique V-gene family. A later analysis removed 550 to 700 highly shared, low-generation-probability nucleotide sequences to deal with suspected cross-contamination and a sequencing artifact. In a later analysis, a clonal expansion index was calculated for each public chain from normalized within-repertoire ranks of inferred template counts. Generation probabilities in a later analysis came from a VDJ recombination model fitted to out-of-frame rearrangements, and those results were checked against IGoR. In a later analysis, hypergeometric tests were used to score TCR-TCR, TCR-HLA and TCR-CMV co-occurrence, with a repertoire-size bias correction applied to TCR pairs. In a later analysis, false discovery rates were estimated by permuting HLA or CMV assignments 20 times. In a later analysis, co-occurring TCRs were grouped with DBSCAN, and TCRdist sequence similarity was added when clustering was performed within HLA-allele-positive subsets. Repertoires with fewer than 30,000 or more than 120,000 public chains, plus five repertoires with anomalous nucleotide sharing, were excluded from co-occurrence clustering. Drawn from immuneACCESS, this table holds only the in-frame rearrangements with V and J called that TCRdb kept. Clones are partly lost; checked studies trace under half to an unresolved V gene and leave the rest unexplained. V, J and clone size reflect that table, while D and trimming were determined from the DNA. The sample contains 150,000 to 250,000 clones, roughly 72% of them found a single time. The top ten clones comprise about 1.9% of the sample.

The germline V and J ends show losses of 3 bases and 0 bases respectively, and no gene match explains 4 bases of the junction. CDR1 and CDR2 are read off the germline V gene (reference sequence) as MNHEY and SMNVEV. The CDR3 spans 15 residues, from the cysteine through the phenylalanine. CDR3 DNA only is kept here, 45 bases in frame from base 1. A remark on this clone: Its antigen is not yet known. The input lacks base qualities; no much larger clone sits a single base away.

The cohort comprised several hundred healthy bone marrow donors. At the time of sampling, every cohort member was nominally healthy, though immune exposures that went unrecorded were likely present. The donor was CMV seronegative and belonged to the group of around 350 seronegative cohort members. Every donor gave a peripheral blood sample, and the peripheral blood mononuclear cells from that sample were used for TCR beta sequencing. Genomic DNA extraction from the blood cell samples was performed with the Qiagen DNeasy Blood Extraction Kit. The TCR originated in a man aged 30 to 39 in good health and CMV-seronegative. The rearrangement combines TRBV27 with TRBJ2-7, with 8 bases matching TRBD1. Material for sequencing was PBMCs. The CDR3 protein is CASSLETGDSYEQYF. The nucleotide sequence is given as TGTGCCAGCAGTTTGGAGACAGGGGACTCCTACGAGCAGTACTTC.